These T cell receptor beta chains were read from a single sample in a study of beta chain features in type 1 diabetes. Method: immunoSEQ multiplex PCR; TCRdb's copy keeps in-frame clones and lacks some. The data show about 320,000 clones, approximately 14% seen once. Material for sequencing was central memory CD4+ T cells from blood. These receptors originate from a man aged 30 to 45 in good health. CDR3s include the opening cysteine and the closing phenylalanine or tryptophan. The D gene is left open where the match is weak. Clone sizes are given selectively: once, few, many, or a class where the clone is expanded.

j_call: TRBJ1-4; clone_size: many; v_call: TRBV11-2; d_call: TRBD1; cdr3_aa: CASSTLQGSNEKLFF; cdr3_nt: TGTGCCAGCAGCACCCTACAGGGGTCTAATGAAAAACTGTTTTTT
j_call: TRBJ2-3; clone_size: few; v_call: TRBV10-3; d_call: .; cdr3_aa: CAIKEGSATSTDTQYF; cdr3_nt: TGTGCCATCAAAGAGGGCTCTGCGACTAGCACAGATACGCAGTATTTT
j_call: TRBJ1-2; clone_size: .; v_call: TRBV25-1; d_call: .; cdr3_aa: CASRKTGTYGYTF; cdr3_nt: TGTGCCAGCAGGAAGACGGGAACCTATGGCTACACCTTC
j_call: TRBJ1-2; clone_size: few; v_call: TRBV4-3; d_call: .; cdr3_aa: CASSQENGREGGYTF; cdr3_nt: TGCGCCAGCAGCCAAGAGAATGGCAGGGAGGGAGGCTACACCTTC
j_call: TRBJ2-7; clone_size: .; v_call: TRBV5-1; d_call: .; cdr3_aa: CASSFGGEDEQYF; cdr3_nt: TGCGCCAGCAGCTTCGGGGGCGAAGACGAGCAGTACTTC
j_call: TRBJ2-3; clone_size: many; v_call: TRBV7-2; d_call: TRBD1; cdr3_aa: CASSLQTGQAAQYF; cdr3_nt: TGTGCCAGCAGCCTCCAGACAGGACAGGCCGCGCAGTATTTT
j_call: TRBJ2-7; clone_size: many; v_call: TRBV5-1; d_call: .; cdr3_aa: CASSSGPSSYEQYF; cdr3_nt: TGCGCCAGCAGCTCGGGACCGAGCTCCTACGAGCAGTACTTC
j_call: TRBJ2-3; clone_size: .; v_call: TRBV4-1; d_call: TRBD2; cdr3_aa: CASSLGLAGADTQYF; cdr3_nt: TGCGCCAGCAGCCTTGGACTAGCGGGAGCAGATACGCAGTATTTT
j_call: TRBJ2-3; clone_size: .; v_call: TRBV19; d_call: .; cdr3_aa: CASRLGISTDTQYF; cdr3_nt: TGTGCCAGTAGGCTAGGGATCAGCACAGATACGCAGTATTTT
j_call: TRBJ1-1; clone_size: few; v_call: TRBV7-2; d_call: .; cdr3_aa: CASSWGRNTEAFF; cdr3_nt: TGTGCCAGCAGTTGGGGCAGGAACACTGAAGCTTTCTTT
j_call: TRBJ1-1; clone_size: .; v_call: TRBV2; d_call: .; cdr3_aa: CASDDSRYTEAFF; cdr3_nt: TGTGCCAGCGACGACAGTCGTTACACTGAAGCTTTCTTT
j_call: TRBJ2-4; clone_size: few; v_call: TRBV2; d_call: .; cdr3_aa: CASSAGPAGQGFQYF; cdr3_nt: TGTGCCAGCAGTGCTGGCCCAGCAGGGCAGGGCTTTCAGTACTTC
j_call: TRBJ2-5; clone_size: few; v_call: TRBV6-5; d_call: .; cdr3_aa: CASSDLIETQYF; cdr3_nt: TGTGCCAGCAGCGATCTTATAGAGACCCAGTACTTC
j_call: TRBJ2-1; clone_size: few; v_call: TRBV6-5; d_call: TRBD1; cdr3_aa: CASSPTGTVGNEQFF; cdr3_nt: TGTGCCAGCAGCCCTACCGGGACAGTCGGCAATGAGCAGTTCTTC
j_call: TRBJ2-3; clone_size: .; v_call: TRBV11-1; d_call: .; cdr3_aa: CASSLPRGASTDTQYF; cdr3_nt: TGTGCCAGCAGCTTACCCCGAGGGGCTAGCACAGATACGCAGTATTTT
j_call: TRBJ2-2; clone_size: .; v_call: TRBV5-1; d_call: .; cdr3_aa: CASSSSTGPPNTGELFF; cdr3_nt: TGCGCCAGCAGCTCCTCCACAGGTCCACCTAACACCGGGGAGCTGTTTTTT
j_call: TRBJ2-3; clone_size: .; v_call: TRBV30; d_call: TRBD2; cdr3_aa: CAWAGLAGVADTQYF; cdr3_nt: TGTGCCTGGGCGGGTCTAGCGGGAGTGGCAGATACGCAGTATTTT
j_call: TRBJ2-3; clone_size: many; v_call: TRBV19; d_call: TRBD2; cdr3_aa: CASRPPGGADTQYF; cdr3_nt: TGTGCCAGTAGGCCCCCGGGGGGAGCAGATACGCAGTATTTT
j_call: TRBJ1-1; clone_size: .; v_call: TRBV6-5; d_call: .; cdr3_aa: CASSFDGVVNTEAFF; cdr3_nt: TGTGCCAGCAGTTTCGATGGGGTCGTGAACACTGAAGCTTTCTTT
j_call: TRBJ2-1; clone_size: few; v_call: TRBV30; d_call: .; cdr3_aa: CAWSGQSYNEQFF; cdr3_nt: TGTGCCTGGAGTGGGCAGTCCTACAATGAGCAGTTCTTC
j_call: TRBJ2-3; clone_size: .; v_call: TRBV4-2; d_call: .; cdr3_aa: CASSLTQSSDPDTQYF; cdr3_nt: TGTGCCAGCAGCCTGACCCAATCTAGCGACCCAGATACGCAGTATTTT
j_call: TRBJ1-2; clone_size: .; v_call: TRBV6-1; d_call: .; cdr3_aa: CASTRGTYGYTF; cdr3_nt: TGTGCCAGTACCCGGGGAACCTATGGCTACACCTTC